This is a list of T cell receptor beta chains from one sample in a study of OX40 agonist ivuxolimab in advanced cancers. The method was immunoSEQ multiplex PCR; TCRdb's version includes in-frame clones alone and lacks a portion of them. The sample shows about 53,000 clones, roughly 88% of them seen only once. The source material was CD4+ or CD8+ T cells sorted from blood, sampled in a trial of the OX40 agonist ivuxolimab. The source of these receptors is an adult with an advanced solid tumor such as melanoma, head and neck, liver or kidney cancer. CDR3s include the opening cysteine and the closing phenylalanine or tryptophan. The order of the fields is clone size, D gene, V gene, CDR3 length, J gene, CDR3 DNA, CDR3 protein. The D gene is left open where the match is weak. Size tells how often a clone was seen (once, few, many) or the class of an expanded clone, and some rows leave it out.

size: -
D: TRBD1
V: TRBV27
length: 14
J: TRBJ1-2
DNA: TGTGCCAGCAGCCTCCGGGACAGGGCTTCTGGCTACACCTTC
CDR3: CASSLRDRASGYTF

size: -
D: -
V: TRBV18
length: 15
J: TRBJ1-1
DNA: TGTGCCAGCTCACCAGGGGGAGTCGGTGGCACTGAAGCTTTCTTT
CDR3: CASSPGGVGGTEAFF

size: -
D: -
V: TRBV7-2
length: 13
J: TRBJ1-3
DNA: TGTGCCAGCAGCTCGCCACAGACATTAACCATATATTTT
CDR3: CASSSPQTLTIYF

size: -
D: -
V: TRBV18
length: 18
J: TRBJ2-4
DNA: TGTGCCAGCTCACCCCAGGAAGCAAACTTACAACCCAAAAACATTCAGTACTTC
CDR3: CASSPQEANLQPKNIQYF

size: -
D: -
V: TRBV5-6
length: 16
J: TRBJ2-2
DNA: TGTGCCAGCAGCTCGAACGGGCAGCCGAACACCGGGGAGCTGTTTTTT
CDR3: CASSSNGQPNTGELFF

size: -
D: -
V: TRBV6-6
length: 16
J: TRBJ2-7
DNA: TGTGCCAGCAGTTACTCGAGTGGGGAGAGCTCCTACGAGCAGTACTTC
CDR3: CASSYSSGESSYEQYF

size: -
D: TRBD1
V: TRBV18
length: 15
J: TRBJ1-1
DNA: TGTGCCAGCTCACCAAACAGGGGAGAGGGGACTGAAGCTTTCTTT
CDR3: CASSPNRGEGTEAFF

size: -
D: TRBD2
V: TRBV7-3
length: 17
J: TRBJ2-3
DNA: TGTGCCAGCAGCTTAAGTCCAGCGGGGGGAATCACAGATACGCAGTATTTT
CDR3: CASSLSPAGGITDTQYF

size: -
D: -
V: TRBV5-1
length: 14
J: TRBJ2-7
DNA: TGCGCCAGCAGCTTAGGGCAGGAGTACGATCCGCAGTACTTC
CDR3: CASSLGQEYDPQYF

size: -
D: -
V: TRBV28
length: 13
J: TRBJ2-7
DNA: TGTGCCAGCAGTTTGAAGCCACCCTACGAGCAGTACTTC
CDR3: CASSLKPPYEQYF

size: -
D: TRBD2
V: TRBV4-1
length: 16
J: TRBJ2-3
DNA: TGCGCCAGCAGCCAAGCGGGGGCGGGGGGCAGAGATACGCAGTATTTT
CDR3: CASSQAGAGGRDTQYF

size: -
D: TRBD1
V: TRBV4-2
length: 15
J: TRBJ1-2
DNA: TGTGCCAGCAGCCAATCCACGGGACAGGTCTATGGCTACACCTTC
CDR3: CASSQSTGQVYGYTF

size: few
D: TRBD1
V: TRBV10-3
length: 15
J: TRBJ2-1
DNA: TGTGCCATCAGGCAGGACAGGGTGCTATACAATGAGCAGTTCTTC
CDR3: CAIRQDRVLYNEQFF

size: -
D: TRBD1
V: TRBV5-1
length: 15
J: TRBJ1-4
DNA: TGCGCCAGCAGCTTGGTTCAGGGGGCCAGTGAAAAACTGTTTTTT
CDR3: CASSLVQGASEKLFF

size: -
D: TRBD1
V: TRBV28
length: 16
J: TRBJ1-3
DNA: TGTGCCAGCAGTTCGCCACGACAGGGGGCTGGAAACACCATATATTTT
CDR3: CASSSPRQGAGNTIYF

size: -
D: TRBD1
V: TRBV18
length: 13
J: TRBJ1-5
DNA: TGTGCCAGCTCACTAGACAGGGTCCAGCCCCAGCATTTT
CDR3: CASSLDRVQPQHF

size: few
D: TRBD1
V: TRBV5-4
length: 15
J: TRBJ1-2
DNA: TGTGCCAGCAGCTCCCGGAAGGGGGCGGACTATGGCTACACCTTC
CDR3: CASSSRKGADYGYTF

size: -
D: -
V: TRBV6-6
length: 16
J: TRBJ1-1
DNA: TGTGCCAGCCGATCTTACTCAGGGAAGGGACGGACTGAAGCTTTCTTT
CDR3: CASRSYSGKGRTEAFF

size: -
D: -
V: TRBV7-8
length: 15
J: TRBJ1-5
DNA: TGTGCCAGCAGCTTAGGGGGCGGGGTGGGCCAGCCCCAGCATTTT
CDR3: CASSLGGGVGQPQHF

size: -
D: TRBD1
V: TRBV15
length: 17
J: TRBJ1-1
DNA: TGTGCCACCAGCAGAGATAGGGGGCGCCGGATGAACACTGAAGCTTTCTTT
CDR3: CATSRDRGRRMNTEAFF

size: few
D: -
V: TRBV10-3
length: 15
J: TRBJ2-7
DNA: TGTGCCATCAGTGAGTCTGGCGGCCGAAGGTACGAGCAGTACTTC
CDR3: CAISESGGRRYEQYF

size: -
D: TRBD1
V: TRBV18
length: 15
J: TRBJ2-3
DNA: TGTGCCAGCCAGCGACAGGGGGTGAGCACAGATACGCAGTATTTT
CDR3: CASQRQGVSTDTQYF

size: once
D: -
V: TRBV5-5
length: 13
J: TRBJ2-7
DNA: TGTGCCAGCATCACAGGGAGCTCCTACGAGCAGTACTTC
CDR3: CASITGSSYEQYF

size: -
D: -
V: TRBV6-1
length: 14
J: TRBJ1-2
DNA: TGTGCCAGCAGTGAAGCGCAGGGCCTGGGGGGCTACACCTTC
CDR3: CASSEAQGLGGYTF

size: -
D: TRBD1
V: TRBV6-1
length: 15
J: TRBJ1-3
DNA: TGTGCCAGCAGTGAACGGACAGGGGGGTTAAACACCATATATTTT
CDR3: CASSERTGGLNTIYF

size: -
D: TRBD1
V: TRBV5-5
length: 16
J: TRBJ2-5
DNA: TGTGCCAGCAGCTTGGGGCTACAGGGGGCGCGAGAGACCCAGTACTTC
CDR3: CASSLGLQGARETQYF

size: -
D: TRBD2
V: TRBV7-9
length: 15
J: TRBJ2-3
DNA: TGTGCCAGCACCCCGTGGACTAGCGGGAGGGATCCGCAGTATTTT
CDR3: CASTPWTSGRDPQYF

size: -
D: TRBD1
V: TRBV7-9
length: 15
J: TRBJ2-5
DNA: TGTGCCAGCACCCTCGGGGACAGGGGGAAGGAGACCCAGTACTTC
CDR3: CASTLGDRGKETQYF

size: -
D: -
V: TRBV6-5
length: 13
J: TRBJ2-6
DNA: TGTGCCAGCAGTTTCGAGGGGGCCAACGTCCTGACTTTC
CDR3: CASSFEGANVLTF

size: -
D: -
V: TRBV6-5
length: 13
J: TRBJ1-4
DNA: TGTGCCAGCAGACTAGTCCATAATGAAAAACTGTTTTTT
CDR3: CASRLVHNEKLFF

size: -
D: TRBD1
V: TRBV9
length: 16
J: TRBJ2-7
DNA: TGTGCCAGCAGCGGAGGTATTGGACAGGGTGGGTTCGAGCAGTACTTC
CDR3: CASSGGIGQGGFEQYF

size: medium-sized
D: -
V: TRBV2
length: 14
J: TRBJ1-1
DNA: TGTGCCAGCCTTAAAGCGGGACGTAACACTGAAGCTTTCTTT
CDR3: CASLKAGRNTEAFF

size: -
D: -
V: TRBV2
length: 13
J: TRBJ1-3
DNA: TGTGCCAGTAGGCGGGCAGAAAGAAACACCATATATTTT
CDR3: CASRRAERNTIYF